One and the same sample provided the 20 T cell receptor beta chains below, sequenced in a study of follicular helper T cells after annual influenza vaccination. The time point denotes: 2015-2016 season, 7 days after influenza vaccination. Sequencing was performed with immunoSEQ multiplex PCR; in TCRdb, only in-frame clones are kept and a portion is missing. The sample holds fewer than 9,000 clones, about 88% seen once. The specimen was CXCR5+ CD38- circulating T follicular helper cells from blood, collected 7 days after influenza vaccination. Stated subset: circulating Tfh, non-naive CD4+CXCR5+PD-1+ (ICOS+CD38+ or ICOS-CD38-). These receptor sequences come from an adult who received the influenza vaccine.

The chain employs TRBV6-1 and TRBJ2-3; 11 bases agree with TRBD2. The length of the CDR3 is 14 residues. V gave up 6 bases and J gave up 10 bases; unmatched junction bases: 9. Germline V gene sequence: CDR1 MNHNS, CDR2 SASEGT. Here the CDR3 reads CASSTSGSLYAQYF. CDR3 nucleotides: TGTGCCAGCAGCACTAGCGGGAGCCTCTATGCGCAGTATTTT.

The chain joins TRBV19 to TRBJ2-7; TRBD2 agrees at 10 bases. J was trimmed by 5 bases and V by 7 bases; bases with no gene match: 14. The CDR3 totals 16 residues. Germline CDR1 reads LNHDA; CDR2 reads SQIVND (reference sequence). The CDR3: CASKASGRSAGNEQYF. The CDR3 region has the DNA TGTGCCAGTAAGGCTAGCGGGAGATCGGCTGGCAACGAGCAGTACTTC.

This rearrangement joins TRBV5-1 to TRBJ2-1, with unresolved D. The CDR3 is made up of 13 amino acids. Trimming cost V 4 bases and J 6 bases, with 11 bases left between them. Germline loops: CDR1 SGHRS, CDR2 YFSETQ. CDR3 nucleotide sequence: TGCGCCAGCAGCATAAACTACGGCAATGAGCAGTTCTTC. Its translation: CASSINYGNEQFF.

The V call is TRBV6-6, the J call TRBJ2-7; no reliable D call. Trimming took off 4 bases at V and 2 bases at J, with 18 bases between the two ends. The CDR3 is 16 amino acids. Germline V gives CDR1 MNHNY, CDR2 SVGAGI (reference sequence). The CDR3 sequence is CASSFSKGFPTYEQYF. The CDR3 bases are TGTGCCAGCAGTTTCAGTAAGGGTTTTCCCACCTACGAGCAGTACTTC.

The chain employs TRBV25-1 and TRBJ2-7; D is ambiguous. This CDR3 region has 10 residues. Per the germline V gene, CDR1 is MGHDK and CDR2 is SYGVNS. The V end was cut by 6 bases, the J end by 5 bases, with 5 bases between. Written as DNA, the CDR3 is TGTGCCAGCAGACTCGACGAGCAGTACGTC. Translating it yields CASRLDEQYV.

The chain uses TRBV5-4 and TRBJ2-1, with TRBD1 identical over 10 bases. CDR1 SGHNT and CDR2 YYREEE come from the germline V gene (reference sequence). The CDR3 runs 15 residues. The ends lost 2 bases at V and 9 bases at J; junction bases unmatched: 8. The CDR3 loop reads CASSFGTGVRGEQFF. CDR3 coding DNA: TGTGCCAGCAGCTTTGGGACAGGGGTACGGGGTGAGCAGTTCTTC.

The chain has TRBV9 and TRBJ2-7, with a weak D call TRBD2 (6 bases). The CDR3 is made up of 15 amino acids. V was shortened by 2 bases and J by 4 bases, with 16 bases between the two germline ends. Germline V CDR1 and CDR2: SGDLS, YYNGEE. The CDR3 nucleotides are TGTGCCAGCAGCGTGTCGGCATCCGGGGGATACGAGCAGTACTTC. Its protein is CASSVSASGGYEQYF.

The J gene is TRBJ1-1, the V gene TRBV18; possible D gene TRBD1, 6 bases. CDR1 and CDR2 (germline): KGHSH, LQKENI. Trimming cost V 4 bases and J 5 bases, with 11 bases left between them. The CDR3 consists of 13 residues. This CDR3 reads CASSRQEGTEAFF. The DNA for the CDR3 is TGTGCCAGCTCACGACAGGAGGGTACTGAAGCTTTCTTT.

J is TRBJ2-3 and V is TRBV6-4; a possible D gene is TRBD1 (6 bases). CDR1 MRHNA and CDR2 SNTAGT come from the germline V gene. The CDR3 length is 14 residues. Trimming shortened V by 3 bases and J by 1 base, and 8 bases separated the two germline ends. CDR3: CASSDGGGTDTQYF. The DNA of the CDR3 is TGTGCCAGCAGTGATGGGGGCGGCACAGATACGCAGTATTTT.

V usage is TRBV6-1 and J usage is TRBJ1-3; the D is unclear. In germline, CDR1 is MNHNS, CDR2 SASEGT. This CDR3 has 13 amino acids. V lost 2 bases, J lost 4 bases, and 6 bases lay in between. CDR3 nucleotides: TGTGCCAGCAGTGAATATCGCGGAAACACCATATATTTT. Its translation is CASSEYRGNTIYF.

J is TRBJ1-2 and V is TRBV6-1; D not resolved. V lost 6 bases and J 2 bases, leaving 10 bases between the germline ends. From germline, CDR1 is MNHNS and CDR2 SASEGT. CDR3 length: 13 residues. The CDR3 nucleotides read TGTGCCAGCAGCGCCGCAGGAAACTATGGCTACACCTTC. It specifies CASSAAGNYGYTF.

CDR3: CSVDGWLSTDTQYF. The CDR3 DNA reads TGCAGCGTTGACGGGTGGCTGAGCACAGATACGCAGTATTTT. The chain is built from TRBV29-1 and TRBJ2-3; D unclear. There are 14 residues in the CDR3. CDR1 is SQVTM and CDR2 is ANQGSEA in the germline V gene. The V end was cut by 3 bases, the J end by 0 bases, with 10 bases between.

The genes are TRBV11-2 and TRBJ2-7, with D maybe TRBD1 (6 bases). The CDR3 consists of 15 residues. Germline CDR1 SGHAT, CDR2 FQNNGV. The V end was cut by 0 bases, the J end by 3 bases, with 12 bases between. The CDR3 here is CASSLDIPGVYEQYF. CDR3 nucleotides: TGTGCCAGCAGCTTAGACATTCCAGGGGTCTACGAGCAGTACTTC.

V is TRBV4-3 and J is TRBJ1-2; a possible D gene is TRBD1 (6 bases). From germline, CDR1 is LGHNA and CDR2 YSLEER. V was trimmed by 1 base and J by 7 bases, leaving 10 bases between them. The CDR3 loop spans 13 amino acids. CDR3: CASSQVLGAGYTF. In DNA form, the CDR3 reads TGCGCCAGCAGCCAAGTTTTGGGGGCTGGCTACACCTTC.

About this clone itself: Its ends do not fully match the called genes, so a read error is possible. The chain recombines TRBV15 with TRBJ2-7; D is unresolved. The CDR3 totals 12 residues. Germline V CDR1 and CDR2: LNHNV, YYDKDF (reference sequence). The CDR3 nucleotides are TGTGCCACCAGCAGAGATAACAGCGCAAACCGCTTC. It specifies CATSRDNSANRF.

The chain recombines TRBV10-2 with TRBJ2-1; D uncertain. The CDR3 spans 13 residues. CDR1 and CDR2 (germline): WSHSY, SAAADI. The germline V and J ends were trimmed by 2 bases and 6 bases, with 8 bases remaining between them. The CDR3 sequence: CASSEGTINEQFF. CDR3 DNA sequence: TGCGCCAGCAGTGAGGGAACTATCAATGAGCAGTTCTTC.

V and J are TRBV18 and TRBJ1-2; possible D gene TRBD1, 5 bases. Per germline, CDR1 KGHSH and CDR2 LQKENI. The V gene lost 2 bases and the J gene lost 5 bases, with 18 bases spanning the gap. The CDR3 loop spans 16 amino acids. Here the CDR3 reads CASSPRQGEGTYGYTF. The CDR3 DNA sequence: TGTGCCAGCTCACCAAGGCAGGGCGAGGGTACTTATGGCTACACCTTC.

The V gene is TRBV19, the J gene TRBJ2-3, with D possibly being TRBD2 (5 bases). Trimming stripped 3 bases from V and 2 bases from J, with 12 bases between. This CDR3 contains 15 residues. Looked up from germline, CDR1 is LNHDA and CDR2 is SQIVND (reference sequence). CDR3 nucleotide sequence: TGTGCCAGTAGTATGCTGGGAGCGACCACAGATACGCAGTATTTT. Translating gives CASSMLGATTDTQYF.

This chain uses TRBV15 with TRBJ2-2, with 9 bases that match TRBD2. This CDR3 has 16 amino acids. V was clipped by 0 bases and J by 7 bases; unmatched bases: 6. CDR1 and CDR2 from the germline V gene are LNHNV and YYDKDF (reference sequence). The chain's CDR3 is CATSRDLAGRSGELFF. CDR3 nucleotide sequence: TGTGCCACCAGCAGAGATCTAGCGGGGAGGAGCGGGGAGCTGTTTTTT.

This clone was observed a few times. In nucleotides, the CDR3 is TGCGCCAGCAGCCCAACTAGTGCCAATAACGAGCAGTACTTC. Encoded protein: CASSPTSANNEQYF. The chain links TRBV5-1 to TRBJ2-7, with D maybe TRBD2 (5 bases). This CDR3 is built from 14 residues. Trimming cost V 4 bases and J 5 bases, with 16 bases left between them. From germline, CDR1 is SGHRS and CDR2 YFSETQ. Full variable domain (rest looked up from reference TRBV5-1 and TRBJ2-7): KAGVTQTPRYLIKTRGQQVTLSCSPISGHRSVSWYQQTPGQGLQFLFEYFSETQRNKGNFPGRFSGRQFSNSRSEMNVSTLELGDSALYLCASSPTSANNEQYFGPGTRLTVT.